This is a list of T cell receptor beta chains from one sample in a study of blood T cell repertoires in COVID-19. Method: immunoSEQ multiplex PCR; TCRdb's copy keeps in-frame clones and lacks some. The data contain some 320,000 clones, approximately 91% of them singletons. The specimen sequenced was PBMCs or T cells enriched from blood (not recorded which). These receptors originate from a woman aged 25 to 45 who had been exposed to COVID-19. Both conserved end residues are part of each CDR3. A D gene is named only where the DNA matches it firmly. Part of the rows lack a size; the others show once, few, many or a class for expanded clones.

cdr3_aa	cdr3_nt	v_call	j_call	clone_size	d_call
CASSLWGQGANEQFF	TGTGCCAGCAGCTTATGGGGACAGGGGGCAAATGAGCAGTTCTTC	TRBV7-3	TRBJ2-1	once	TRBD1
CASSYSKGANTEAFF	TGTGCCAGCAGTTACTCCAAGGGGGCGAACACTGAAGCTTTCTTT	TRBV6-5	TRBJ1-1	NA	TRBD1
CSVGKGRLTNTRANTEAFF	TGCAGCGTCGGTAAGGGTAGGTTGACTAATACCCGCGCGAACACTGAAGCTTTCTTT	TRBV29-1	TRBJ1-1	NA	NA
CASSLTPQGEDGYTF	TGTGCCAGCTCACTAACCCCCCAAGGGGAGGATGGCTACACCTTC	TRBV18	TRBJ1-2	NA	NA
CASSIVGEGPQHF	TGTGCCAGTAGTATTGTAGGGGAAGGGCCCCAGCATTTT	TRBV19	TRBJ1-5	NA	NA
CASSLSTGYNEKLFF	TGTGCCAGCAGCCTCTCGACAGGCTATAATGAAAAACTGTTTTTT	TRBV11-2	TRBJ1-4	NA	NA
CASDRGRGNTIYF	TGTGCCAGTGACAGGGGGCGAGGAAACACCATATATTTT	TRBV6-5	TRBJ1-3	NA	TRBD1
CASSQEQGGHEQYF	TGTGCCAGCAGCCAGGAACAGGGGGGCCACGAGCAGTACTTC	TRBV14	TRBJ2-7	NA	TRBD1
CASSPQTGGDTGELFF	TGTGCCAGCTCACCTCAGACAGGGGGCGACACCGGGGAGCTGTTTTTT	TRBV18	TRBJ2-2	few	TRBD1
CASSRTVMNTEAFF	TGTGCCAGCTCACGGACAGTGATGAACACTGAAGCTTTCTTT	TRBV18	TRBJ1-1	NA	NA
CASSYLRDHTDTQYF	TGTGCCAGCAGTTATCTGCGGGACCACACAGATACGCAGTATTTT	TRBV6-5	TRBJ2-3	NA	NA
CASNPTGSTGNTIYF	TGTGCCAGCAACCCGACGGGATCGACTGGAAACACCATATATTTT	TRBV18	TRBJ1-3	NA	NA
CASSLPNQGGAHSYEQYF	TGTGCCAGCAGCCTCCCAAATCAAGGGGGGGCGCACTCCTACGAGCAGTACTTC	TRBV7-3	TRBJ2-7	once	NA
CASSVGRGAEEKLFF	TGTGCCAGCAGCGTAGGGCGGGGCGCTGAGGAAAAACTGTTTTTT	TRBV9	TRBJ1-4	NA	NA
CASRRDTLGYGYTF	TGTGCCAGCAGAAGGGACACCCTCGGGTATGGCTACACCTTC	TRBV6-5	TRBJ1-2	NA	NA
CASGRDRGGFTDTQYF	TGTGCTAGTGGCCGGGACAGGGGGGGGTTCACAGATACGCAGTATTTT	TRBV12-5	TRBJ2-3	few	TRBD1
CSASLSGGYSPLHF	TGCAGTGCTAGTCTGTCAGGGGGCTATTCACCCCTCCACTTT	TRBV20-1	TRBJ1-6	NA	TRBD1
CASSVVSGTEAFF	TGTGCCAGCAGCGTAGTTAGTGGTACTGAAGCTTTCTTT	TRBV9	TRBJ1-1	NA	NA
CASSLEGRGNTIYF	TGTGCCAGCAGCTTAGAGGGCCGGGGAAACACCATATATTTT	TRBV11-2	TRBJ1-3	NA	NA
CASSSGFQETQYF	TGCGCCAGCAGCTCCGGGTTCCAAGAGACCCAGTACTTC	TRBV5-1	TRBJ2-5	NA	NA
CASSALVSLGTDTQYF	TGTGCCAGCAGCGCACTAGTATCTCTGGGCACAGATACGCAGTATTTT	TRBV9	TRBJ2-3	NA	NA
CASSRDRFNQPQHF	TGTGCCAGCAGTCGCGACAGGTTCAATCAGCCCCAGCATTTT	TRBV6-2/TRBV6-3	TRBJ1-5	NA	NA
CASSEQWKTGNTIYF	TGTGCCAGCAGCGAACAGTGGAAGACTGGAAACACCATATATTTT	TRBV7-9	TRBJ1-3	NA	NA
CATSRTVPNEKLFF	TGTGCCACCAGCAGGACAGTTCCAAATGAAAAACTGTTTTTT	TRBV15	TRBJ1-4	NA	NA
CASSRQTSGFYEQYF	TGTGCCAGCTCCCGACAGACTAGCGGTTTCTACGAGCAGTACTTC	TRBV9	TRBJ2-7	NA	TRBD2
CASSVTLTAPEAFF	TGTGCCAGCAGCGTGACCCTGACAGCCCCTGAAGCTTTCTTT	TRBV7-9	TRBJ1-1	NA	NA
CASSNTGGRWETQYF	TGTGCCAGTTCAAACACAGGGGGTAGATGGGAGACCCAGTACTTC	TRBV25-1	TRBJ2-5	NA	TRBD1
CASSLGGPRMNTEAFF	TGTGCCAGCAGCTTGGGGGGGCCTAGAATGAACACTGAAGCTTTCTTT	TRBV7-9	TRBJ1-1	NA	NA
CSASGGRTGELFF	TGCAGCGCCTCGGGGGGACGGACCGGGGAGCTGTTTTTT	TRBV29-1	TRBJ2-2	NA	TRBD2
CASSPLQGLGNIQYF	TGTGCCAGTAGTCCTCTACAGGGGCTGGGAAACATTCAGTACTTC	TRBV19	TRBJ2-4	NA	TRBD1
CASSPMEGGYNEQFF	TGTGCCAGCTCACCAATGGAGGGCGGGTACAATGAGCAGTTCTTC	TRBV18	TRBJ2-1	NA	NA
CASRSTGLPSYEQYF	TGTGCCAGCAGGTCTACAGGGCTCCCATCCTACGAGCAGTACTTC	TRBV6-5	TRBJ2-7	once	NA
CASRGGTSGGYEQYF	TGTGCCAGCAGAGGGGGGACTAGCGGGGGTTACGAGCAGTACTTC	TRBV7-2	TRBJ2-7	once	TRBD2
CSEAGLRQDTQYF	TGCAGCGAGGCGGGACTAAGGCAAGATACGCAGTATTTT	TRBV29-1	TRBJ2-3	NA	TRBD2
CASRPGLGSSGANVLTF	TGTGCCAGTAGGCCGGGACTAGGGTCCTCTGGGGCCAACGTCCTGACTTTC	TRBV19	TRBJ2-6	NA	TRBD2
CASGLVRGGGPDTQYF	TGTGCTAGTGGTTTGGTACGGGGCGGGGGACCAGATACGCAGTATTTT	TRBV12-5	TRBJ2-3	NA	TRBD2
CASRNKPGQLNSPLHF	TGTGCCAGCAGGAATAAACCGGGACAGCTTAATTCACCCCTCCACTTT	TRBV27	TRBJ1-6	NA	TRBD1